The 8 T cell receptor beta chains below were found in one sample sequenced in a study of graft-versus-host responses after intestinal transplantation. This table comes from immunoSEQ multiplex PCR, and its TCRdb copy is limited to in-frame clones, with some not included. The sample has about 91,000 clones, about 91% seen once. Their recognized antigens are unknown. The sequencing here drew on unstimulated CD4+ T cells sorted from spleen or lymph node cells, taken before transplant. These receptors were collected from a human donor who was the organ donor for an intestinal transplant.

The V and J genes are TRBV5-1 and TRBJ1-3; the match to TRBD1 covers 9 bases. V gave up 4 bases and J gave up 1 base; unmatched junction bases: 6. Germline CDR1 reads SGHRS; CDR2 reads YFSETQ. This CDR3 is 16 amino acids long. CDR3 nucleotide sequence: TGCGCCAGCAGCAAACAGGGGGCCTCATCTGGAAACACCATATATTTT. It translates to CASSKQGASSGNTIYF.

V is TRBV30 and J is TRBJ2-1; D is ambiguous. Looked up from germline, CDR1 is GTSNPN and CDR2 is SVGIG (reference sequence). CDR3 length equals 13 residues. V dropped 5 bases and J dropped 6 bases, with 14 bases sitting between them. DNA for the CDR3: TGTGCCTGGCGAAACCAACAGCTCAATGAGCAGTTCTTC. Its protein product is CAWRNQQLNEQFF. Full variable domain (outside the CDR3, taken from reference TRBV30 and TRBJ2-1): SQTIHQWPATLVQPVGSPLSLECTVEGTSNPNLYWYRQAAGRGLQLLFYSVGIGQISSEVPQNLSASRPQDRQFILSSKKLLLSDSGFYLCAWRNQQLNEQFFGPGTRLTVL.

J is TRBJ2-2 and V is TRBV10-3; possible D gene TRBD2, 5 bases. Germline CDR1 reads ENHRY; CDR2 reads SYGVKD. V lost 6 bases, J lost 3 bases, and 8 bases lay in between. The CDR3 has 13 amino acids. CDR3 sequence: CAIRGADTGELFF. CDR3 DNA sequence: TGTGCCATCAGAGGAGCGGACACCGGGGAGCTGTTTTTT.

The V and J genes are TRBV7-8 and TRBJ1-1, with 7 positions matching TRBD1. The CDR3 runs 14 residues. V dropped 4 bases and J dropped 0; count of bases not matched to a gene: 2. Germline V gene data show CDR1 as SGHVS and CDR2 as FQNEAQ. CDR3 sequence: CASSSTGLNTEAFF. The CDR3 nucleotides read TGTGCCAGCAGCTCGACAGGGTTGAACACTGAAGCTTTCTTT.

This clone was picked up one time. The CDR3 DNA is TGTGCCAGCAGTTTAGACAGGGTCTTATCGACCCAGTACTTC. Amino acids: CASSLDRVLSTQYF. J is TRBJ2-5 and V is TRBV6-6, with 7 bases identical to TRBD1. The germline V gene has CDR1 MNHNY and CDR2 SVGAGI (reference sequence). This CDR3 contains 14 residues. The junction had 9 bases not matched to a gene; V was cut back by 4 bases and J by 7 bases.

The V and J genes are TRBV29-1 and TRBJ1-2, with a tentative D call TRBD1 (6 bases). Germline V gene data show CDR1 as SQVTM and CDR2 as ANQGSEA. V lost 7 bases, J lost 8 bases, and 14 bases lay in between. This CDR3 region has 11 residues. The CDR3 loop is CSAGTWKGYTF. CDR3 nucleotides: TGCAGCGCCGGGACATGGAAGGGCTACACCTTC.

V and J are TRBV7-3 and TRBJ1-5, with TRBD1 as a possible D gene (5 bases). This CDR3 has 15 amino acids. CDR1 is SGHTA, CDR2 FQGTGA, per germline. The V and J ends lost 1 base and 0 bases respectively, with 7 bases between them. For the CDR3, the DNA is TGTGCCAGCAGCTTAATCGGGGGTAGCAATCAGCCCCAGCATTTT. This encodes CASSLIGGSNQPQHF. Full variable domain (remainder filled in from reference TRBV7-3 and TRBJ1-5): GAGVSQTPSNKVTEKGKYVELRCDPISGHTALYWYRQSLGQGPEFLIYFQGTGAADDSGLPNDRFFAVRPEGSVSTLKIQRTERGDSAVYLCASSLIGGSNQPQHFGDGTRLSIL.

The chain carries TRBV5-1 and TRBJ1-2; no reliable D call. This CDR3 region has 12 residues. Germline V gene sequence: CDR1 SGHRS, CDR2 YFSETQ. V lost 0 bases to trimming and J lost 6 bases, with 6 bases between them. The DNA of the CDR3 is TGCGCCAGCAGCTTGGGAGGGAATGGCTACACCTTC. Its protein is CASSLGGNGYTF.